Following are 24 T cell receptor beta chains from one sample sequenced in a study of cytomegalovirus exposure and HLA in healthy donors. Primers: 60 Vbeta forward and 13 Jbeta reverse. Sequenced by immunoSEQ multiplex PCR; TCRdb stores in-frame clones only, minus some. Among about 98,000 clones listed, under 75% were seen once. Sequencing was performed on PBMCs. These receptors were taken from a man aged 45-60 years in good health and CMV-seronegative.

This clone was detected a few times. This chain connects TRBV12-5 to TRBJ2-2, with D perhaps matching TRBD1 (5 bases). CDR3 length: 19 residues. The V gene's germline CDR1 is LGHNT and CDR2 FRNRAP. V was cut by 3 bases and J by 0 bases, with 20 bases left in between. CDR3 region: CASGFQRPLTDTNTGELFF. CDR3 DNA: TGTGCTAGTGGTTTCCAACGCCCCCTGACGGACACGAACACCGGGGAGCTGTTTTTT.

Only a few counts were recorded for this clone. The chain recombines TRBV10-3 with TRBJ2-1, with 9 nucleotides matching TRBD2. The CDR3 totals 17 residues. V lost 2 bases to trimming and J lost 1 base; unmatched junction nucleotides: 6. Germline CDR1 is ENHRY and CDR2 is SYGVKD. The CDR3 sequence is CAISEPLAGESYNEQFF. The CDR3 coding sequence is TGTGCCATCAGTGAGCCATTAGCGGGGGAGTCCTACAATGAGCAGTTCTTC.

V usage is TRBV15 and J usage is TRBJ1-5; TRBD1 might be the D (6 bases). This CDR3 is built from 15 residues. V shed 0 bases and J shed 7 bases, with 13 bases lying between them. Germline CDR1 and CDR2: LNHNV and YYDKDF (reference sequence). In nucleotides, the CDR3 is TGTGCCACCAGCAGAGATTACGGGGGGCACCAGCCCCAGCATTTT. Its protein product is CATSRDYGGHQPQHF. Supplemented by reference TRBV15 and TRBJ1-5, the full variable domain reads DAMVIQNPRYQVTQFGKPVTLSCSQTLNHNVMYWYQQKSSQAPKLLFHYYDKDFNNEADTPDNFQSRRPNTSFCFLDIRSPGLGDTAMYLCATSRDYGGHQPQHFGDGTRLSIL.

Comment on this clone: Mismatch with germline at one junction end may stem from a read error. This chain joins TRBV7-7 and TRBJ2-5; D gene ambiguous. In germline, CDR1 is SSHAT, CDR2 FNYEAQ (reference sequence). This CDR3 has 13 amino acids. CDR3: CASSRRLWETQYF. CDR3 DNA: TGTGCTAGCAGCCGTAGACTGTGGGAGACCCAGTACTTC. The variable domain in full, completed from reference TRBV7-7 and TRBJ2-5, reads GAGVSQSPRYKVTKRGQDVTLRCDPISSHATLYWYQQALGQGPEFLTYFNYEAQPDKSGLPSDRFSAERPEGSISTLTIQRTEQRDSAMYRCASSRRLWETQYFGPGTRLLVL.

The chain combines TRBV15 with TRBJ2-3, with 8 positions matching TRBD1. The junction had 8 bases not matched to a gene; V was cut back by 2 bases and J by 4 bases. This CDR3 is 16 amino acids long. CDR1 LNHNV and CDR2 YYDKDF come from the germline V gene (reference sequence). This CDR3 reads CATSRPPQGAADTQYF. CDR3 nucleotides: TGTGCCACCAGCAGACCTCCCCAGGGGGCCGCAGATACGCAGTATTTT.

V and J are TRBV6-1 and TRBJ1-1; D is unclear. CDR3 length equals 13 residues. Trimming cost V 6 bases and J 4 bases, with 12 bases left between them. Germline lookup yields CDR1 MNHNS and CDR2 SASEGT. CDR3 in amino acids: CASSTWRPTEAFF. The CDR3 DNA is TGTGCCAGCAGCACCTGGAGGCCCACTGAAGCTTTCTTT.

In this sample, this clone turned up a few times. The chain recombines TRBV4-2 with TRBJ2-7; D call uncertain. This CDR3 spans 14 amino acids. Deletions cut 0 bases from V and 1 base from J, with 7 bases between. Germline-derived CDR1 and CDR2 are LGHNA and YNFKEQ. CDR3 loop: CASSQDLGSYEQYF. Here the CDR3 DNA reads TGTGCCAGCAGCCAAGATCTCGGGTCCTACGAGCAGTACTTC.

This clone has a single count. This sequence joins TRBV28 and TRBJ1-6, with 9 bases matching TRBD1. CDR1 is MDHEN, CDR2 SYDVKM, per germline. Trimming at V came to 4 bases and at J to 6 bases, leaving 7 bases not matched to a gene. The CDR3 extends over 16 amino acids. The CDR3 sequence: CASSSPGQGSNSPLHF. The CDR3 DNA reads as TGTGCCAGCAGTTCGCCGGGACAGGGATCTAATTCACCCCTCCACTTT.

This chain uses TRBV27 with TRBJ1-1, with D possibly matching TRBD1 (6 bases). The CDR3 is made up of 16 amino acids. V gave up 4 bases and J gave up 2 bases, with 17 bases separating them. Germline V gene data show CDR1 as MNHEY and CDR2 as SMNVEV (reference sequence). The CDR3 spells CASSSWIDRINTEAFF. CDR3 coding DNA: TGTGCCAGCAGTTCATGGATAGACAGGATCAACACTGAAGCTTTCTTT.

The CDR3 nucleotides read TGTGCCAGCAGCGGCCGGGACAGGACAGGAAACACTGAAGCTTTCTTT. Residues: CASSGRDRTGNTEAFF. V usage is TRBV7-9 and J usage is TRBJ1-1; 8 bases align to TRBD1. The CDR3 covers 16 residues. Germline V CDR1 and CDR2: SEHNR, FQNEAQ (reference sequence). V lost 5 bases and J lost 2; bases outside the gene matches: 10.

CDR3 sequence (DNA): TGTGCCACCAGCGGGGGGACAGGGGCCTTAGGGGAGCAGTTCTTC. Translating gives CATSGGTGALGEQFF. This chain joins TRBV15 and TRBJ2-1, with 10 bases matching TRBD1. Germline CDR1 LNHNV, CDR2 YYDKDF (reference sequence). V gave up 5 bases and J gave up 10 bases; unmatched junction bases: 11. The CDR3 loop spans 15 amino acids.

This clone was observed a single time. V is TRBV5-4 and J is TRBJ2-3, with a possible D match to TRBD2 (5 bases). The germline V gene encodes CDR1 SGHNT and CDR2 YYREEE (reference sequence). The CDR3 is 12 amino acids. The V end lost 3 bases, the J end lost 4 bases, and 6 bases lay between the germline ends. The CDR3 loop reads CASSSGADTQYF. In nucleotides, the CDR3 is TGTGCCAGCAGCTCCGGGGCAGATACGCAGTATTTT. The complete variable domain, with remaining parts taken from reference TRBV5-4 and TRBJ2-3, reads ETGVTQSPTHLIKTRGQQVTLRCSSQSGHNTVSWYQQALGQGPQFIFQYYREEENGRGNFPPRFSGLQFPNYSSELNVNALELDDSALYLCASSSGADTQYFGPGTRLTVL.

The chain uses TRBV7-9 and TRBJ2-7, with D possibly matching TRBD1 (5 bases). Looked up from germline, CDR1 is SEHNR and CDR2 is FQNEAQ (reference sequence). The CDR3 has 15 residues. V shed 5 bases and J shed 4 bases, with 18 bases lying between them. This CDR3 is CASSPRGQGSYEQYF. The CDR3 DNA reads TGTGCCAGCAGCCCCAGAGGTCAGGGCTCGTACGAGCAGTACTTC.

This clone appeared once. The chain joins TRBV7-6 to TRBJ1-2; 10 bases align to TRBD1. J gave up 8 bases and V 4 bases, and 7 bases lay outside the gene matches. The CDR3 is made up of 14 amino acids. Germline assignment: CDR1 SGHVS and CDR2 FNYEAQ. The CDR3 protein is CASSSTGGAWGYTF. The DNA for the CDR3 is TGTGCCAGCAGCTCGACAGGGGGCGCTTGGGGCTACACCTTC. Based on the CDR3 plus reference TRBV7-6 and TRBJ1-2, the full variable domain is GAGVSQSPRYKVTKRGQDVALRCDPISGHVSLYWYRQALGQGPEFLTYFNYEAQQDKSGLPNDRFSAERPEGSISTLTIQRTEQRDSAMYRCASSSTGGAWGYTFGSGTRLTVV.

The V call is TRBV10-1, the J call TRBJ2-7; D is uncertain. The ends were cut back, 6 bases at V and 1 base at J, with 7 bases in the middle. This CDR3 spans 12 amino acids. Germline CDR1 is WNHNN and CDR2 is SYGVQD (reference sequence). The CDR3 sequence: CASSDTSYEQYF. CDR3 sequence (DNA): TGCGCCAGCAGCGACACTTCCTACGAGCAGTACTTC.

This chain links TRBV27 with TRBJ1-2, with D unclear. The V gene's germline CDR1 is MNHEY and CDR2 SMNVEV (reference sequence). Trimming removed 1 base from V and 2 bases from J, with 5 bases in between. The CDR3 consists of 13 residues. CDR3 amino acids: CASSLFRNYGYTF. In nucleotides, the CDR3 is TGTGCCAGCAGTTTATTTCGGAACTATGGCTACACCTTC.

The V and J genes are TRBV5-4 and TRBJ2-1; 9 bases align to TRBD2. This CDR3 comprises 16 residues. V shed 4 bases, J shed 4 bases, and the junction held 9 bases outside the gene matches. The germline CDR1 and CDR2 sequences are SGHNT and YYREEE (reference sequence). This chain's CDR3 is CASSPPLAGAYNEQFF. The CDR3 DNA reads as TGTGCCAGCAGCCCACCACTAGCGGGTGCATACAATGAGCAGTTCTTC. Together with reference TRBV5-4 and TRBJ2-1, the CDR3 gives the full variable domain: ETGVTQSPTHLIKTRGQQVTLRCSSQSGHNTVSWYQQALGQGPQFIFQYYREEENGRGNFPPRFSGLQFPNYSSELNVNALELDDSALYLCASSPPLAGAYNEQFFGPGTRLTVL.

The chain recombines TRBV7-8 with TRBJ2-7; D might be TRBD1 (6 bases). The V end lost 1 base, the J end lost 0 bases, and 10 bases lay between the germline ends. This CDR3 is built from 15 residues. The V gene's germline CDR1 is SGHVS and CDR2 FQNEAQ. CDR3 bases: TGTGCCAGCAGCTTAGGGACAGCGAGCTCCTACGAGCAGTACTTC. It specifies CASSLGTASSYEQYF. Supplemented by reference TRBV7-8 and TRBJ2-7, the full variable domain reads GAGVSQSPRYKVAKRGQDVALRCDPISGHVSLFWYQQALGQGPEFLTYFQNEAQLDKSGLPSDRFFAERPEGSVSTLKIQRTQQEDSAVYLCASSLGTASSYEQYFGPGTRLTVT.

J is TRBJ2-7 and V is TRBV5-5, with a possible D match to TRBD2 (5 bases). CDR3 length equals 15 residues. The germline V gene encodes CDR1 SGHKS and CDR2 YYEKEE (reference sequence). V gave up 2 bases and J gave up 5 bases, with 17 bases separating them. The DNA of the CDR3 is TGTGCCAGCAGCTTCGGGGTGGGAGAAGAGAACGAGCAGTACTTC. Translating gives CASSFGVGEENEQYF.

The chain is built from TRBV7-8 and TRBJ2-7; D is perhaps TRBD1 (6 bases). Germline assignment: CDR1 SGHVS and CDR2 FQNEAQ. Deletions cut 5 bases from V and 6 bases from J, with 26 bases between. The CDR3 length is 17 residues. The CDR3 spells CASSPKPGTSERGEQYF. As DNA, the CDR3 is TGTGCCAGCAGCCCAAAACCCGGGACAAGTGAAAGAGGCGAGCAGTACTTC.

This clone turned up a few times. J is TRBJ2-7 and V is TRBV28; maybe TRBD2 (5 bases). Looked up from germline, CDR1 is MDHEN and CDR2 is SYDVKM. V was clipped by 3 bases and J by 5 bases, with 14 bases between them. The CDR3 has 14 amino acids. The CDR3 region is CASSFLRAGDEQYF. As DNA, the CDR3 is TGTGCCAGCAGTTTTTTGCGGGCTGGGGACGAGCAGTACTTC.

The chain joins TRBV5-1 to TRBJ1-2; 9 bases are shared with TRBD1. The CDR3 has 13 amino acids. The trim removed 3 bases at V and 8 bases at J, leaving 5 bases unmatched. Germline CDR1 reads SGHRS; CDR2 reads YFSETQ. CDR3 loop: CASSWTGELGYTF. The CDR3 DNA is TGCGCCAGCAGCTGGACAGGGGAATTGGGCTACACCTTC.

The table lists this clone with a count of one. The gene calls are TRBV6-1 and TRBJ1-2; possible D gene TRBD1, 5 bases. The V and J ends lost 4 bases and 1 base respectively, with 7 bases between them. The CDR3 runs to 13 residues. Germline V gene data show CDR1 as MNHNS and CDR2 as SASEGT. The CDR3 coding sequence is TGTGCCAGCAGTGGACAGAATAACTATGGCTACACCTTC. The encoded protein is CASSGQNNYGYTF.

The V gene is TRBV9, the J gene TRBJ1-1; TRBD1 matches at 8 bases. The CDR3 loop spans 13 amino acids. The junction had 5 bases not matched to a gene; V was cut back by 5 bases and J by 5 bases. Germline CDR1 SGDLS, CDR2 YYNGEE. In DNA form, the CDR3 reads TGTGCCAGCAGGGAGACAGGGGATACTGAAGCTTTCTTT. It specifies CASRETGDTEAFF.